This T cell receptor (beta chain) was sequenced during a study of regulatory T cells in long-lasting Graves disease. The time point was: persistent/refractory GD, antithyroid drugs over 5 years with positive TRAb. Construction of the TCR library relied on RNA isolated from PBMCs. V gave up 2 bases and J gave up 6 bases, with 16 bases separating them. Germline V gene lookup returns CDR1 DFQATT and CDR2 SNEGSKA (reference sequence). CDR3 length: 14 residues. Relying on iRepertoire HTBI primers and Arm-PCR of CDR3 regions, the team built TCR beta libraries. One entry per CDR3 protein results from TCRdb running MiXCR on the multiplex PCR reads. The data hold over 350,000 distinct CDR3 sequences, with under 25% observed a single time. Findings of the study overall: Shared public clonotypes totalled approximately 3,000 in persistent patients, compared with over 800 in new patients. Among samples with persistent disease, TRBV28, TRBJ1-2 and TRBJ2-5 were favored. Study of thyroid tissue was not done, with only peripheral blood studied.

About this clonotype itself: The antigen is not known.

The rearrangement uses TRBV20-1 and TRBJ1-1; D is possibly TRBD1 (5 bases). The sequence was obtained from a female donor with Graves disease. The sequences come from peripheral blood mononuclear cells (PBMCs), collected when the disease was refractory, from a patient treated with antithyroid drugs. In DNA, the CDR3 is TGCAGTGCTAGACTAGTCGGGGCATGGGCTGAAGCTTTCTTT. This translates into CSARLVGAWAEAFF.